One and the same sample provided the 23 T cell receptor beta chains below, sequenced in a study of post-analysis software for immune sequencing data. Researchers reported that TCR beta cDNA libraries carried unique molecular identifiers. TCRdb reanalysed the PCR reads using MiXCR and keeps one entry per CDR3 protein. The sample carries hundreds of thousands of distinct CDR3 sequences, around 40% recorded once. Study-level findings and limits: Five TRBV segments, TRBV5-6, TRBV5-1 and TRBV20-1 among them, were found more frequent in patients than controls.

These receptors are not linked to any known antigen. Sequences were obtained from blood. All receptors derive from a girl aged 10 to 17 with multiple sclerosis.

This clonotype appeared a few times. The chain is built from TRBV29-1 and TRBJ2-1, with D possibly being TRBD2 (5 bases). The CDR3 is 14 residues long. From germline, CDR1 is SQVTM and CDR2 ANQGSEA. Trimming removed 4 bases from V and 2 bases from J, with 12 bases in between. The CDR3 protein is CSVAPRLTYNEQFF. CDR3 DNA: TGCAGCGTTGCCCCAAGACTAACCTACAATGAGCAGTTCTTC.

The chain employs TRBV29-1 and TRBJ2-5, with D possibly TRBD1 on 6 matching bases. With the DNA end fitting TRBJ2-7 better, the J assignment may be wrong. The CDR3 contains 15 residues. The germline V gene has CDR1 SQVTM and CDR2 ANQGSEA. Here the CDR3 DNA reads TGCAGCGTTGAGGCCGAAACAGGGTTTTCCTACGAGCAGTACTTC. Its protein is CSVEAETGFSYEQYF.

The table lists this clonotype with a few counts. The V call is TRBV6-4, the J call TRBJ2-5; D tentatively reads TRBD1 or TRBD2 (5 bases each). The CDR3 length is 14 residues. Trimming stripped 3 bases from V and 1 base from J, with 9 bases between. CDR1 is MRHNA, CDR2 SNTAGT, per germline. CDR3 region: CASSENGAQETQYF. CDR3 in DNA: TGTGCCAGCAGTGAAAACGGGGCCCAAGAGACCCAGTACTTC.

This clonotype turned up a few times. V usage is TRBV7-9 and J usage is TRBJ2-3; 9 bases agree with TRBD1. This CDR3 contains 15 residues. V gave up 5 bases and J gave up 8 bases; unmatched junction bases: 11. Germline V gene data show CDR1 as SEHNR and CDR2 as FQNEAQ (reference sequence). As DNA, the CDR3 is TGTGCCAGCAGCGACCGGGACAGGGCTAGGGGTACGCAGTATTTT. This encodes CASSDRDRARGTQYF.

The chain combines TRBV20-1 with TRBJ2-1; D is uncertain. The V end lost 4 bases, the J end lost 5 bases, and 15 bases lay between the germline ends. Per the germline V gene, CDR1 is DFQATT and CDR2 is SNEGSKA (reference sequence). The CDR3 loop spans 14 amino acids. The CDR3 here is CSANIRLDHNEQFF. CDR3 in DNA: TGCAGTGCTAACATCAGACTGGATCACAATGAGCAGTTCTTC.

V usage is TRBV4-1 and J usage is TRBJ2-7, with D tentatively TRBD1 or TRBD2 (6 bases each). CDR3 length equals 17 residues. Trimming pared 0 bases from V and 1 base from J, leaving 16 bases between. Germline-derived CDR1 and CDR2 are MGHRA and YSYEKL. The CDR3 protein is CASSQEGGGGISYEQYF. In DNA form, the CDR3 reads TGCGCCAGCAGCCAAGAAGGGGGAGGAGGGATTTCCTACGAGCAGTACTTC.

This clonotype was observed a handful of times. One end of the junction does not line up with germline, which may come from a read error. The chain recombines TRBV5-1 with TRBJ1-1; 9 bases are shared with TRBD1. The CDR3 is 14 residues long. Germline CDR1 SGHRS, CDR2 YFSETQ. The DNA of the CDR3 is TGTGCCAGCAGTACGGGACAGGGAGGCACTGAAGCTTTCTTT. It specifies CASSTGQGGTEAFF.

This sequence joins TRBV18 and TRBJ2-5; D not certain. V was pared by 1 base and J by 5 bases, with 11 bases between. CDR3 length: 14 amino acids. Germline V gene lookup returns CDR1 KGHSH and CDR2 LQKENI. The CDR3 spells CASSPQEGGETQYF. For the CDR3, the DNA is TGTGCCAGCTCACCACAGGAAGGTGGGGAGACCCAGTACTTC.

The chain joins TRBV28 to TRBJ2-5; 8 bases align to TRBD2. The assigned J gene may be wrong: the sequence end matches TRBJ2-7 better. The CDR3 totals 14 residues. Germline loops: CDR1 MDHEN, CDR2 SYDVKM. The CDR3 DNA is TGTGCCAGCTGGTCGGCGGGAGGAATGTACGAGCAGTACTTC. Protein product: CASWSAGGMYEQYF.

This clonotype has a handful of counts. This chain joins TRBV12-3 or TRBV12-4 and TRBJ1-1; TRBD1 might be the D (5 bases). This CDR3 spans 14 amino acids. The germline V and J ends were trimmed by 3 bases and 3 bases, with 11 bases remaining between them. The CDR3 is CASSLQGTDTEAFF. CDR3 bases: TGTGCCAGCAGTTTGCAGGGTACGGACACTGAAGCTTTCTTT.

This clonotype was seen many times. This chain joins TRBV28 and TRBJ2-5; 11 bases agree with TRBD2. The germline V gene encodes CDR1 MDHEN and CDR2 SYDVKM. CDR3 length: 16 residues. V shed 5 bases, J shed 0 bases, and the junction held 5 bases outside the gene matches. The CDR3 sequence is CASSLLGLADQETQYF. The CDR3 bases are TGTGCCAGCAGTCTTCTGGGACTAGCGGACCAAGAGACCCAGTACTTC.

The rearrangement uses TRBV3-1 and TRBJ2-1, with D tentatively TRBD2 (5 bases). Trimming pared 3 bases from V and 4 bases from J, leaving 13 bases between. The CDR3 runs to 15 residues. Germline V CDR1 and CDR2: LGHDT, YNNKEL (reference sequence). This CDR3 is CASSQGELVYNEQFF. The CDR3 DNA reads TGTGCCAGCAGCCAGGGAGAACTAGTTTACAATGAGCAGTTCTTC.

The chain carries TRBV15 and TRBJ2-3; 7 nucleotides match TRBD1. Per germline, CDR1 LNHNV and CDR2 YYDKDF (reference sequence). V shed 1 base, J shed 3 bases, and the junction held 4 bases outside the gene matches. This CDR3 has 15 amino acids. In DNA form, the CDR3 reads TGTGCCACCAGCAGAGGACAGGGACGGACAGATACGCAGTATTTT. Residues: CATSRGQGRTDTQYF.

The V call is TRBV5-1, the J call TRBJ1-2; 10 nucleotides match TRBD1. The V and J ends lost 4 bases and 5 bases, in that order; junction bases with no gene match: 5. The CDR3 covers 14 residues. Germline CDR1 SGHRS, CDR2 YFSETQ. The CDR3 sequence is CASSPGTGEYGYTF. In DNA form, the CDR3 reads TGCGCCAGCAGCCCCGGGACAGGGGAGTATGGCTACACCTTC.

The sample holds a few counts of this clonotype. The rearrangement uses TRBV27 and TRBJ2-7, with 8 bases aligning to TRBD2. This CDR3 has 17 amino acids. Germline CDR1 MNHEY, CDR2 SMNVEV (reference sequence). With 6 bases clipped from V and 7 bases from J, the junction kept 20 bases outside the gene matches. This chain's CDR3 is CASSPPRGGRSLGEQYF. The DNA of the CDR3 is TGTGCCAGCAGCCCACCCCGGGGCGGGAGGTCCCTTGGTGAGCAGTACTTC.

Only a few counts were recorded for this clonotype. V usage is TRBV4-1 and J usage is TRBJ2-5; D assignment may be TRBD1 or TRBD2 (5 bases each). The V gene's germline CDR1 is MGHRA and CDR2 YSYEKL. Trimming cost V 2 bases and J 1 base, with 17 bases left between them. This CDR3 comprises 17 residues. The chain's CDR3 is CASSQTITGAAQETQYF. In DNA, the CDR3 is TGCGCCAGCAGCCAAACAATTACCGGGGCAGCCCAAGAGACCCAGTACTTC.

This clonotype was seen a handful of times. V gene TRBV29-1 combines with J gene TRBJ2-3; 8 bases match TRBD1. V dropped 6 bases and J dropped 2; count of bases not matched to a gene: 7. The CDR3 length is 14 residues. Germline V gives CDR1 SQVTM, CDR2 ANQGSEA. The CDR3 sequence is CSVGRDRNTDTQYF. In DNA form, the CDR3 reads TGCAGCGTCGGCCGGGACAGGAACACAGATACGCAGTATTTT.

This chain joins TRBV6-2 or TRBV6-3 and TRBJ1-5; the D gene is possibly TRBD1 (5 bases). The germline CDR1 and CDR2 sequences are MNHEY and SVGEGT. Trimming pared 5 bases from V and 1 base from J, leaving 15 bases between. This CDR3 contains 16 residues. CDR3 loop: CASSDPQGWSNQPQHF. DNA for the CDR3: TGTGCCAGCAGTGACCCTCAGGGTTGGAGCAATCAGCCCCAGCATTTT.

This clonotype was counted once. CDR3 region: CSAGVAGQETQYF. Written as DNA, the CDR3 is TGCAGTGCCGGAGTAGCGGGACAAGAGACCCAGTACTTC. The chain is built from TRBV20-1 and TRBJ2-5, with 8 bases that match TRBD2. The CDR3 has 13 residues. Germline CDR1 reads DFQATT; CDR2 reads SNEGSKA (reference sequence). The V gene end was trimmed by 6 bases and the J gene end by 2 bases; junction bases not matched to a gene: 5.

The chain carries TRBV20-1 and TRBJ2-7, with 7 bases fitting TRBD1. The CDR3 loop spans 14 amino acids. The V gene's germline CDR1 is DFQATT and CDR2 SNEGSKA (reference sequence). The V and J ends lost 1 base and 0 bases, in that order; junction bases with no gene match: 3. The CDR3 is CSARGGQYSYEQYF. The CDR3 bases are TGCAGTGCTAGAGGGGGACAGTACTCCTACGAGCAGTACTTC.

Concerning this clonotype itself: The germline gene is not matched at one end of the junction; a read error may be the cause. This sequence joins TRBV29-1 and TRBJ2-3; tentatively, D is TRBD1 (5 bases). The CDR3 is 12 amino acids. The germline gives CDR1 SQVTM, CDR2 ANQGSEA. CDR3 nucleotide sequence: TGCGGCGTTGGGGCTGTTGCAGATACGCAGTATTTT. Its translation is CGVGAVADTQYF.

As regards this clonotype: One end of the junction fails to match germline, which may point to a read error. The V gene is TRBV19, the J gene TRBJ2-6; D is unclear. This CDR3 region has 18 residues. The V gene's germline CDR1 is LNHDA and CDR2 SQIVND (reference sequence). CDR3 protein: CASKVIQNSLSGANVLTF. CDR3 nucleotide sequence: TGTGCTAGTAAGGTGATCCAGAACTCCCTATCTGGGGCCAACGTCCTGACTTTC.

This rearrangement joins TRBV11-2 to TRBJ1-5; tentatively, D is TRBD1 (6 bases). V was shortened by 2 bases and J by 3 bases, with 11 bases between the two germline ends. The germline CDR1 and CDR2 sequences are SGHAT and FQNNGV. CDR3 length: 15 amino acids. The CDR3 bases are TGTGCCAGCAGCTTACAGGGGTTTAACAATCAGCCCCAGCATTTT. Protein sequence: CASSLQGFNNQPQHF. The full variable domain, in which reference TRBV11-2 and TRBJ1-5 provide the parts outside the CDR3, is EAGVAQSPRYKIIEKRQSVAFWCNPISGHATLYWYQQILGQGPKLLIQFQNNGVVDDSQLPKDRFSAERLKGVDSTLKIQPAKLEDSAVYLCASSLQGFNNQPQHFGDGTRLSIL.